The source of this T cell receptor beta chain is a study of T cells expressing NK-cell markers. Study-wide context: The TCR beta repertoires were obtained from sorted CD3+CD56+NKG2C+, CD3+CD56+NKG2C- and CD3+CD56-NKG2C+ T cells. Study-wide findings and caveats: The same clonotypes also predominated in the CD3+CD56-NKG2C+ fraction of a handful of donors.

Turning to this clonotype: Its antigen is undetermined.

CDR3 length equals 11 residues. From germline, CDR1 is SEHNR and CDR2 FQNEAQ (reference sequence). No DNA is given; TCRdb re-called the 5' RACE reads and lists each CDR3 protein once. The ten most abundant clones cover under 7.5% of a sample with 400,000 to 500,000 distinct CDR3 sequences. Material for sequencing was blood T cells: a sorted CD56 or NKG2C T cell subset, CD4+ or CD8+ T cells, or bulk PBMC T cells (not recorded which). The source is a woman between 18 and 70 years old in good health. The rearrangement uses TRBV7-9 and TRBJ2-1. CDR3 residues: CASSLTKDLFF.